This TCR beta chain was captured by sequencing in a study of T cell repertoires in ileal Crohn's disease. The overall study: At surgery, roughly 35% of patients smoked, with median disease duration 7.9 years. Study-level points and caveats: Endoscopic recurrence occurred in every patient whose clonality exceeded 26.8%. Mucosal expansions were suggested to be mainly CD8 T cells.

Clones were read by immunoSEQ multiplex PCR, and TCRdb kept only the in-frame ones, dropping some. The profile shows roughly 31,000 clones, 80% of them singletons. Germline loops: CDR1 MNHEY, CDR2 SVGAGI. The CDR3 is 15 residues long. V gave up 2 bases and J gave up 1 base, with 11 bases separating them. On this clone itself: What it binds is not known.

Adults with ileal or ileocolonic Crohn's disease and an indication for resection were eligible. Sequencing was done on a sample of ileal tissue. This TCR was sampled from an adult with Crohn's disease. This sequence joins TRBV6-5 and TRBJ1-1; no clear D gene. The CDR3: CASSYGRRGNTEAFF. The CDR3 DNA is TGTGCCAGCAGTTACGGGCGCCGGGGGAACACTGAAGCTTTCTTT.